Sequencing of this TCR beta chain was carried out in a study of blood T cell repertoires in COVID-19. TCRdb's table, derived via immunoSEQ multiplex PCR, lists solely in-frame clones and lacks some. Of fewer than 30,000 clones listed, about 87% are singletons. This clone was seen only a few times. Germline CDR1 SGHNT, CDR2 YYREEE (reference sequence). V shed 6 bases and J shed 3 bases, with 21 bases lying between them. The CDR3 runs to 16 residues. The receptor comes from a man between 65 and 85 years old with active COVID-19. Sequencing was done on a sample of peripheral blood. The chain couples TRBV5-4 to TRBJ1-2; no clear D. The CDR3 is CASTSGEVRVDYGYTF. DNA for the CDR3: TGTGCCAGCACCTCGGGCGAGGTGAGGGTAGACTATGGCTACACCTTC. Looking up the rest from reference TRBV5-4 and TRBJ1-2 gives the full variable domain: ETGVTQSPTHLIKTRGQQVTLRCSSQSGHNTVSWYQQALGQGPQFIFQYYREEENGRGNFPPRFSGLQFPNYSSELNVNALELDDSALYLCASTSGEVRVDYGYTFGSGTRLTVV.